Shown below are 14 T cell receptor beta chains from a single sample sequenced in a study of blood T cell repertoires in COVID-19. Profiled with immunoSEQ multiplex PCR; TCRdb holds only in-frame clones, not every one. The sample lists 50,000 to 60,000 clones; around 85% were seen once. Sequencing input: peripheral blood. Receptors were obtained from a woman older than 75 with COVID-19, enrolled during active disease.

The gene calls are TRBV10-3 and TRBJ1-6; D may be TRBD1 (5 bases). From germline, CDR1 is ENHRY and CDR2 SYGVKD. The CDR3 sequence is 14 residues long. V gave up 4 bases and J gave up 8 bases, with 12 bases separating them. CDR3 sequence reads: CAISVGEGYSPLHF. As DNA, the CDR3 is TGTGCCATCAGTGTAGGGGAGGGATATTCACCCCTCCACTTT.

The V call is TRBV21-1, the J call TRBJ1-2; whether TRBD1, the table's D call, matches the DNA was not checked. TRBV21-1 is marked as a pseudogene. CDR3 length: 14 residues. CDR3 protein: CASSSQVDDYGYTF. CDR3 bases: TGTGCCAGCAGCAGTCAGGTTGATGACTATGGCTACACCTTC.

This chain's CDR3 is CASSIGLAVSTDTQYF. The CDR3 region has the DNA TGTGCCAGTAGTATTGGTCTAGCGGTTAGCACAGATACGCAGTATTTT. V and J are TRBV19 and TRBJ2-3; 7 bases line up with TRBD2. Germline assignment: CDR1 LNHDA and CDR2 SQIVND (reference sequence). The length of the CDR3 is 16 residues. After removal of 3 bases from V and 0 bases from J, the junction contained 6 bases not matched to a gene.

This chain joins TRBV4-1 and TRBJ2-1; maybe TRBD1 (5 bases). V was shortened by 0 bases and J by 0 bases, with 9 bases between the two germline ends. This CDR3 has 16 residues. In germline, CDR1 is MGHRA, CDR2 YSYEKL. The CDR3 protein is CASSQDQDNSYNEQFF. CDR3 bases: TGCGCCAGCAGCCAAGATCAGGACAACTCCTACAATGAGCAGTTCTTC.

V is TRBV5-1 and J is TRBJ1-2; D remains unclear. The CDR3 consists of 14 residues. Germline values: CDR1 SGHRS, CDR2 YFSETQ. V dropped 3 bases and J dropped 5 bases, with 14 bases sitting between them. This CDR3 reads CASSSTSSGYGYTF. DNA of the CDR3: TGCGCCAGCAGCTCCACAAGTAGCGGTTATGGCTACACCTTC.

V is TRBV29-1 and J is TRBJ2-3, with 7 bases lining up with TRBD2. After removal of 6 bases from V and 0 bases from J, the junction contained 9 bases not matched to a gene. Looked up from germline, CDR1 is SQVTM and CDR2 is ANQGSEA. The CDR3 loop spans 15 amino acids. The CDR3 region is CSVGKTSTSTDTQYF. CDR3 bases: TGCAGCGTAGGCAAGACTAGCACTAGCACAGATACGCAGTATTTT.

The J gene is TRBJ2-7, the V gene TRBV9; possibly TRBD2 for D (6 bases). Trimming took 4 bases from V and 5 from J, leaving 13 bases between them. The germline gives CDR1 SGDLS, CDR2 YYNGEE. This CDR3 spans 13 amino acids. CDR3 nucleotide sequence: TGTGCCAGCAGCCACTCGGGAGCCCACGAGCAGTACTTC. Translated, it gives CASSHSGAHEQYF. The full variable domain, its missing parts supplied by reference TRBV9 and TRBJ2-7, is DSGVTQTPKHLITATGQRVTLRCSPRSGDLSVYWYQQSLDQGLQFLIQYYNGEERAKGNILERFSAQQFPDLHSELNLSSLELGDSALYFCASSHSGAHEQYFGPGTRLTVT.

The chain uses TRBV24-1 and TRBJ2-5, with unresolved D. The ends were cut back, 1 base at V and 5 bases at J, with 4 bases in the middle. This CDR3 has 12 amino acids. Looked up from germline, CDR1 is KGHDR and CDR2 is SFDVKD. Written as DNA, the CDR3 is TGTGCCACCAGTGATTTCTTGGAGACCCAGTACTTC. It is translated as CATSDFLETQYF.

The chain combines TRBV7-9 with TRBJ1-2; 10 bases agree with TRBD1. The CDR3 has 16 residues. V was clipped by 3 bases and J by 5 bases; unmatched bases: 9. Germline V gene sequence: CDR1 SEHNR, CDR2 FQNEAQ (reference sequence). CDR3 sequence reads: CASSLGPGQGWYGYTF. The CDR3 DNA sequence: TGTGCCAGCAGCTTGGGTCCGGGACAGGGGTGGTATGGCTACACCTTC.

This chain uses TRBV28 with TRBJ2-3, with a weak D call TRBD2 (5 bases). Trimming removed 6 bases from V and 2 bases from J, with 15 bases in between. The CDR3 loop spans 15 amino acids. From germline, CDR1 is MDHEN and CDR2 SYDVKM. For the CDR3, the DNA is TGTGCCAGCAGGAAGGGAGAAATAGCCACAGATACGCAGTATTTT. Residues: CASRKGEIATDTQYF.

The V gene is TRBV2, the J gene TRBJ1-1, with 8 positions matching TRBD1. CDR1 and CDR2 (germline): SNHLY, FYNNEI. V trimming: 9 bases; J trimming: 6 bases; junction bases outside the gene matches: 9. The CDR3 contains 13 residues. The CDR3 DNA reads TGTGCCAGTACAGGGGGGCAGGGGGCTGAAGCTTTCTTT. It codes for CASTGGQGAEAFF.

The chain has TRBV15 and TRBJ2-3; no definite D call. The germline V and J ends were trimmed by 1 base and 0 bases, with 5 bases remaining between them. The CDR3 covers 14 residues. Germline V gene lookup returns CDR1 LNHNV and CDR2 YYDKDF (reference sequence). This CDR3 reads CATSRGASTDTQYF. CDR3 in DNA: TGTGCCACCAGCAGAGGGGCTAGCACAGATACGCAGTATTTT.

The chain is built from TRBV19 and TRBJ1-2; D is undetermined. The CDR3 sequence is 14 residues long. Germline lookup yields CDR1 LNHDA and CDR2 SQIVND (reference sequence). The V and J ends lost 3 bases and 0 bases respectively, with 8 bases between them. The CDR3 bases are TGTGCCAGTAGTATCCACAGTTCTAACTATGGCTACACCTTC. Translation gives CASSIHSSNYGYTF.

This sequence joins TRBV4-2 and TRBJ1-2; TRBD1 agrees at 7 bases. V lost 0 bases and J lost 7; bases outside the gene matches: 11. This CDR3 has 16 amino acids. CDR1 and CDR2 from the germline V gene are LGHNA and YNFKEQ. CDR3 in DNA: TGTGCCAGCAGCCAAGACGCGACAGGGAGAATTATTGGCTACACCTTC. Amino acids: CASSQDATGRIIGYTF.